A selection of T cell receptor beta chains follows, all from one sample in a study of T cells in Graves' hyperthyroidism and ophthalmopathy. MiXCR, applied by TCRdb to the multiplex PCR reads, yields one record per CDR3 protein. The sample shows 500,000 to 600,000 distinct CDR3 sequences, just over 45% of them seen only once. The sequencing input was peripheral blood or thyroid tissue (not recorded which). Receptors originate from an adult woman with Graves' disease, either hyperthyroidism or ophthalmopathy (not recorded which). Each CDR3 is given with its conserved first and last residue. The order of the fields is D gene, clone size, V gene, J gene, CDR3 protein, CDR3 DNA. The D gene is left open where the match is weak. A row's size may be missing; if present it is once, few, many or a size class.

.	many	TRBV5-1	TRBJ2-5	CASSPDIETQYF	TGCGCCAGCAGCCCGGACATCGAGACCCAGTACTTC
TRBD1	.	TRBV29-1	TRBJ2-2	CSVEDSSQGVAGELFF	TGCAGCGTTGAAGATAGTAGTCAGGGGGTAGCCGGGGAGCTGTTTTTT
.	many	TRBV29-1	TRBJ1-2	CSVWEGYGYTF	TGCAGCGTTTGGGAGGGCTATGGCTACACCTTC
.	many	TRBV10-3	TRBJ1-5	CAISSDSYNQPQHF	TGTGCCATCAGCTCCGACAGCTACAATCAGCCCCAGCATTTT
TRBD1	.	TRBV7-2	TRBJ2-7	CASSSRQGGRQYF	TGTGCCAGCAGCTCTAGACAGGGGGGACGGCAGTACTTC
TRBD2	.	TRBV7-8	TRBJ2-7	CASSFAPSGSEQYF	TGTGCCAGCAGCTTCGCGCCTAGCGGCTCCGAGCAGTACTTC
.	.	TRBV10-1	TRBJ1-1	CASSESTVGAEAFF	TGCGCCAGCAGTGAGTCGACGGTCGGCGCGGAAGCTTTCTTT
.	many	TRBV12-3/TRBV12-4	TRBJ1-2	CASTGDFVYGYTF	TGTGCCAGCACAGGGGACTTTGTCTATGGCTACACCTTC
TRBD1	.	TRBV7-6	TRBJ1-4	CASSLSGQGKLFF	TGTGCCAGCAGCTTATCCGGACAGGGAAAACTGTTTTTT
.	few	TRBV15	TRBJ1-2	CATSRAWEDGYTF	TGTGCCACCAGCAGAGCGTGGGAGGATGGCTACACCTTC
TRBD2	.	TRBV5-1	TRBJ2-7	CASSTGLAGYEQCF	TGCGCCAGCAGCACCGGACTAGCGGGATACGAGCAGTGCTTC
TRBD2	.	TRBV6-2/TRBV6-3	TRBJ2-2	CASSTGLAGSGVELFF	TGTGCCAGCAGTACAGGACTAGCGGGAAGTGGTGTGGAGCTGTTTTTT
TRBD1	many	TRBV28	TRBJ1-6	CASSSGTGRSPLHF	TGTGCCAGCAGTTCCGGGACAGGGAGATCACCCCTCCACTTT
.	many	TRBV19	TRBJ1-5	CASSPPTGGQPQHF	TGTGCCAGTAGTCCCCCCACGGGGGGTCAGCCCCAGCATTTT
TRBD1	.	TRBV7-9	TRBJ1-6	CASSLGRGRAPLHF	TGTGCCAGCAGCTTAGGAAGGGGGCGGGCACCCCTCCACTTT
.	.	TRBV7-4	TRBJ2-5	CASSPIESGEATQYF	TGTGCCAGCAGTCCGATCGAGTCGGGAGAGGCTACCCAGTACTTC
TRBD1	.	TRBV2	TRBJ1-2	CASSFADRGPYGYTF	TGTGCCAGCAGTTTCGCGGACAGGGGACCTTATGGCTACACCTTC
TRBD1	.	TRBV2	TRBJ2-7	CASSPTLTGGEQYF	TGCGCCAGCAGCCCCACCTTGACAGGGGGCGAGCAGTACTTC
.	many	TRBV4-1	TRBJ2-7	CASQLTDGYYEQYF	TGCGCCAGCCAACTTACGGACGGATACTACGAGCAGTACTTC
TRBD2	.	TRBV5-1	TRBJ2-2	CASSWGTSFFSDTGELFF	TGCGCCAGCAGCTGGGGGACTAGCTTCTTTTCGGACACCGGGGAGCTGTTTTTT
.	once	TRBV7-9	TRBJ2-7	CASNLIATGTYEQYF	TGTGCCAGCAATCTCATTGCGACAGGAACCTACGAGCAGTACTTC
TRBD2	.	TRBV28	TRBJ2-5	CASSLRRELGETQYF	TGTGCCAGCAGTTTAAGGCGGGAGTTGGGAGAGACCCAGTACTTC
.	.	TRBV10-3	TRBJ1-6	CAISVDQSGSPLHF	TGTGCCATCAGTGTTGACCAGTCCGGTTCACCCCTCCACTTT
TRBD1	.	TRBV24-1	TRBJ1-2	CARPDRYYGYTF	TGTGCTAGACCGGACAGGTACTATGGCTACACCTTC
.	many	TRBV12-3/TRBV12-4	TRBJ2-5	CASSLWGETQYF	TGTGCCAGCAGTTTATGGGGTGAGACCCAGTACTTC
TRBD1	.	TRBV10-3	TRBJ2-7	CAISESSGQGLGYEQYF	TGTGCCATCAGTGAGTCATCGGGACAGGGGCTAGGTTACGAGCAGTACTTC
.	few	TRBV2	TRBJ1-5	CASKETVLRPQHF	TGTGCCAGCAAGGAGACAGTCCTGAGGCCCCAGCATTTT
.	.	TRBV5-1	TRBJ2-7	CASSLGTGEPQRYF	TGCGCCAGCAGCTTAGGGACGGGTGAACCGCAGCGGTACTTC
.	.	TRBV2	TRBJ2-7	CASSYSGGKYEQYF	TGTGCCAGCAGTTACTCAGGAGGGAAGTACGAGCAGTACTTC
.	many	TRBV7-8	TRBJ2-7	CASSLVIGAGKDYEQYF	TGTGCCAGCAGCTTAGTCATTGGGGCGGGCAAAGACTACGAGCAGTACTTC
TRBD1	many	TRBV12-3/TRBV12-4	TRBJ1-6	CASSNRDRGNSPLHF	TGTGCCAGCAGCAACCGGGACAGGGGGAATTCACCCCTCCACTTT
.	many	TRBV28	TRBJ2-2	CASSVTGSGELFF	TGTGCCAGCAGTGTCACAGGGTCCGGGGAGCTGTTTTTT
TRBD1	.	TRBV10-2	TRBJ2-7	CASLPGQGVPEQYF	TGCGCCAGCCTTCCGGGACAGGGAGTTCCCGAGCAGTACTTC
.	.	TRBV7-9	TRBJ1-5	CASTQDRYSKPQHF	TGTGCCAGCACCCAGGACAGATATAGCAAGCCCCAGCATTTT
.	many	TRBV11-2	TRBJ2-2	CASSFLRGEGTGELFF	TGTGCCAGCAGCTTCCTCAGGGGGGAGGGCACCGGGGAGCTGTTTTTT
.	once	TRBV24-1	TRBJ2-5	CATSAGQNTGGQETQYF	TGTGCCACCAGTGCTGGACAGAACACCGGGGGACAAGAGACCCAGTACTTC
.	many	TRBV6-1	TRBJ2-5	CASSEDGQGLYQETQYF	TGTGCCAGCAGTGAAGATGGGCAGGGGTTGTACCAAGAGACCCAGTACTTC
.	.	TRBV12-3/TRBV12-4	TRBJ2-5	CASSSQTAGETQYF	TGTGCCAGCAGTTCCCAGACCGCAGGAGAGACCCAGTACTTC
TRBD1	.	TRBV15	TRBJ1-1	CATSRVGDRGLAAFF	TGTGCCACCAGCAGAGTTGGGGACAGGGGGCTTGCAGCTTTCTTT
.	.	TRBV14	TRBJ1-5	CASSQDRNQSQHF	TGTGCCAGCAGCCAAGATCGGAATCAGTCCCAGCATTTT
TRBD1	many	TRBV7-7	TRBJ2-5	CASSSDRASSETQYF	TGTGCTAGCAGCTCCGACAGGGCAAGTTCGGAGACCCAGTACTTC
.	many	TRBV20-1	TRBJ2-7	CSYRGQGLFYEQYF	TGCAGTTATCGTGGGCAGGGGCTTTTCTACGAGCAGTACTTC
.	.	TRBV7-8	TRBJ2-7	CAWSVTTGYEQYF	TGTGCCTGGAGTGTAACAACAGGGTACGAGCAGTACTTC
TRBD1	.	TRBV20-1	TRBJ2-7	CSARGTGGIEQYF	TGCAGTGCTAGGGGGACAGGGGGCATCGAGCAGTACTTC
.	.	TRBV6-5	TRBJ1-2	CASTPRGGAYGYTF	TGTGCCAGCACCCCCCGAGGAGGCGCCTATGGCTACACCTTC
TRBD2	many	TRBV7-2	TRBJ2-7	CASRPSGRVPLLPYF	TGTGCCAGCAGACCCAGCGGGAGGGTCCCCCTTCTCCCGTACTTC
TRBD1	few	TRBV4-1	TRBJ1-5	CASSQVVQGQENQPQHF	TGCGCCAGCAGCCAAGTCGTACAGGGACAGGAAAATCAGCCCCAGCATTTT
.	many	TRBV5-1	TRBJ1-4	CASSLAAGAEEKLFF	TGCGCCAGCAGCTTGGCCGCAGGGGCGGAAGAAAAACTGTTTTTT
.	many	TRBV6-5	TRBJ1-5	CASSYSGGHNQPQHF	TGTGCCAGCAGTTACTCAGGAGGGCACAATCAGCCCCAGCATTTT
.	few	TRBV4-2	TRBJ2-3	CASSQEVDTQYF	TGTGCCAGCAGCCAAGAGGTAGATACGCAGTATTTT
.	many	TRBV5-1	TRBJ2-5	CASSVGQETQYF	TGTGCCAGCAGTGTGGGGCAAGAGACCCAGTACTTC
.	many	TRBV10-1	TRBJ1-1	CASSESYGGVEAFF	TGCGCCAGCAGTGAGTCTTACGGGGGTGTAGAAGCTTTCTTT
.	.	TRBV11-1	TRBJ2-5	CASSLSGSGKTQYF	TGTGCCAGCAGCTTATCAGGGTCGGGAAAGACCCAGTACTTC
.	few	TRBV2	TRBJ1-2	CASSDDTAAYGYTF	TGTGCCAGCAGTGATGACACCGCCGCCTATGGCTACACCTTC
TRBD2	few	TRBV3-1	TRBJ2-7	CASSQPSGSNEQYF	TGTGCCAGCAGCCAACCTAGCGGGAGTAACGAGCAGTACTTC